This T cell receptor (beta chain) was identified in a study of blood T cells in healthy people across ages. Russia was home to the donors, healthy Caucasian individuals aged roughly 6 to 90. Worth noting for this clonotype: Its antigen is still unknown.

Germline assignment: CDR1 GTSNPN and CDR2 SVGIG (reference sequence). The ends were cut back, 0 bases at V and 3 bases at J, with 4 bases in the middle. This CDR3 region has 12 residues. A J-beta primer mix and a sample-barcoded 5' primer were used in a second PCR of about 7 to 12 cycles. Each CDR3 protein is one row after TCRdb ran MiXCR on the 5' RACE reads. The sample yields approximately 360,000 distinct CDR3 sequences, roughly half seen once. Study-wide results and limits: The unsorted PBMCs prevented any conclusive comparison of naive versus antigen-experienced cells. Per million T cells, TCR beta diversity dropped about linearly as age rose. Estimated diversity, derived from one million T cells, was regarded as an underestimate.

The receptor was derived from a man aged 60 to 75 in good health. This chain connects TRBV30 to TRBJ2-3; the D is unclear. The sequenced sample was blood. The CDR3 loop reads CAWSVKTDTQYF. CDR3 in DNA: TGTGCCTGGAGTGTCAAGACAGATACGCAGTATTTT.